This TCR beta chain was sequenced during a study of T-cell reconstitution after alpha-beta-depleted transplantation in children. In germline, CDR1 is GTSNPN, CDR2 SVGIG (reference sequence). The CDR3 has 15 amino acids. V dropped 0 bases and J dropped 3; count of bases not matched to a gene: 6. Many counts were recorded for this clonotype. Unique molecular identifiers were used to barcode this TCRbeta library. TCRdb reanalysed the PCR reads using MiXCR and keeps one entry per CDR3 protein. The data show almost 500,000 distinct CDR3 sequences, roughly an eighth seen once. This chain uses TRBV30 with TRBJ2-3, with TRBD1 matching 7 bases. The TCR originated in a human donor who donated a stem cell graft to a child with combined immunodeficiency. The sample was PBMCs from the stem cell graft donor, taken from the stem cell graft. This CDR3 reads CAWSVGPGGTDTQYF. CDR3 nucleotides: TGTGCCTGGAGTGTAGGGCCAGGGGGTACAGATACGCAGTATTTT.